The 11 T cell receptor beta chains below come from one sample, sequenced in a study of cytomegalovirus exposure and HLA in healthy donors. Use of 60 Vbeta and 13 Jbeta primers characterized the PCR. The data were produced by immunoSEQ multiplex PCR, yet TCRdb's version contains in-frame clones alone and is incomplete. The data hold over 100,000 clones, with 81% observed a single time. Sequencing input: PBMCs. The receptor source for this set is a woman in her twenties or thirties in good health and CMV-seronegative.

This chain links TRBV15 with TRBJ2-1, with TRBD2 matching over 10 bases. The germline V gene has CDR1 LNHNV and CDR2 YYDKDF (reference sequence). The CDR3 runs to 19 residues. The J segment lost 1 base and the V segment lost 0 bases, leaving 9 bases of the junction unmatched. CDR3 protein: CATSRDSPLLAGSYNEQFF. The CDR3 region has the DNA TGTGCCACCAGCAGAGATTCTCCCTTACTAGCGGGATCCTACAATGAGCAGTTCTTC.

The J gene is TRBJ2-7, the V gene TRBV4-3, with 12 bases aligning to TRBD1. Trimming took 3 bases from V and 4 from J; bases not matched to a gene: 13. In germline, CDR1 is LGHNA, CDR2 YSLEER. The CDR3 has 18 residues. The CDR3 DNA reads TGCGCCAGCAGCCATCGCCGGGACAGGGGGCCGATCCCGTACGAGCAGTACTTC. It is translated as CASSHRRDRGPIPYEQYF.

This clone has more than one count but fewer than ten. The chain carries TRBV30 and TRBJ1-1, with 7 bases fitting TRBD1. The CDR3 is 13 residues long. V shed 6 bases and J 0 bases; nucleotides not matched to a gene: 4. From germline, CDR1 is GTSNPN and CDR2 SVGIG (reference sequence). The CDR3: CACKGALNTEAFF. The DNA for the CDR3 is TGTGCCTGTAAGGGGGCCCTGAACACTGAAGCTTTCTTT.

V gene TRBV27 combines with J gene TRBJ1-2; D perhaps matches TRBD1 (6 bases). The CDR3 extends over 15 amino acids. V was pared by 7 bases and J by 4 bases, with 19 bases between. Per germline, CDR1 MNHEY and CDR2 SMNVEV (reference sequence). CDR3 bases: TGTGCCAGCACCCCGAGGGGGGGTGCCCTCTATGGCTACACCTTC. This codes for CASTPRGGALYGYTF.

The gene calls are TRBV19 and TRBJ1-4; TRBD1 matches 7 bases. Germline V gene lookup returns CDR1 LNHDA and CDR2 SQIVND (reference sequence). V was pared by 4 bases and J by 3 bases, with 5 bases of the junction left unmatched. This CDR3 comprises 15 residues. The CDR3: CASSTSGGSNEKLFF. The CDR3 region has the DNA TGTGCCAGTAGTACGTCAGGGGGGTCTAATGAAAAACTGTTTTTT.

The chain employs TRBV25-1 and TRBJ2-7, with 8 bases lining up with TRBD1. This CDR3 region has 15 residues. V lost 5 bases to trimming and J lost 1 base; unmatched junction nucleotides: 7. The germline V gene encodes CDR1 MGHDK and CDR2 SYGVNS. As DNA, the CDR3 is TGTGCCAGCAGTCAACAGGGGGACCGTTCCTACGAGCAGTACTTC. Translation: CASSQQGDRSYEQYF.

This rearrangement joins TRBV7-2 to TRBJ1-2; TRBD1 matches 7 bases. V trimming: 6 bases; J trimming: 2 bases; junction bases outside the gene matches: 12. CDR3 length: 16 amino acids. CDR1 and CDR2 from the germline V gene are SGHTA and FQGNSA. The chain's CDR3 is CASSKSPDRINYGYTF. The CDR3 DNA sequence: TGTGCCAGCAGTAAATCACCGGACAGGATAAACTATGGCTACACCTTC.

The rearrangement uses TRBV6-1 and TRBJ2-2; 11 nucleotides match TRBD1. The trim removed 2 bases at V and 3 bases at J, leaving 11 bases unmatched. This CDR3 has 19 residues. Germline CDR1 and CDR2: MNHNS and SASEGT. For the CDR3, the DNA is TGTGCCAGCAGTGAAAGTAGGACAGGGGGCGAGTTCGACACCGGGGAGCTGTTTTTT. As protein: CASSESRTGGEFDTGELFF.

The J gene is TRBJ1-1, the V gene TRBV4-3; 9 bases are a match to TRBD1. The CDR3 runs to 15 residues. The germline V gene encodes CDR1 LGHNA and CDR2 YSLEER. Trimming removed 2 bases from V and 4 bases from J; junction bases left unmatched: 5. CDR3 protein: CASSQLTGGFTEAFF. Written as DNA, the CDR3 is TGCGCCAGCAGCCAATTGACAGGGGGGTTCACTGAAGCTTTCTTT.

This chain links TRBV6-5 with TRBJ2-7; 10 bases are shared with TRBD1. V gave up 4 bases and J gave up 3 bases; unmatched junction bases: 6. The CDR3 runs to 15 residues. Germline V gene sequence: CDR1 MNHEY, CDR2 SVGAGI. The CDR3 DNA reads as TGTGCCAGCAGTTGGCGACAGGGGGCCGTCTACGAGCAGTACTTC. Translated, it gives CASSWRQGAVYEQYF.

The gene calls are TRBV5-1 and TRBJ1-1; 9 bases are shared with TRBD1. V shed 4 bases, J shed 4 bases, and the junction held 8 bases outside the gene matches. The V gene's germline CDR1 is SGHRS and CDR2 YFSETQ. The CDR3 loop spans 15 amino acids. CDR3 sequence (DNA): TGCGCCAGCAGCCCAAGTCGGACAGGGGCCACTGAAGCTTTCTTT. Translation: CASSPSRTGATEAFF.